This T cell receptor beta chain emerged from a study of T-cell reconstitution after alpha-beta-depleted transplantation in children. Whole-study results and caveats: There were some patients whose high TCRbeta diversity at day 60 came from surviving recipient T cells and thymic progenitors. One year after transplant, T-cell counts and diversity came mostly from newly produced T cells.

J gave up 2 bases and V 2 bases, and 3 bases lay outside the gene matches. CDR1 ENHRY and CDR2 SYGVKD come from the germline V gene. CDR3 size: 17 residues. Construction of the TCRbeta library involved unique molecular identifiers. TCRdb re-analysed the PCR reads in MiXCR, keeping a single row per CDR3 protein. The table shows 95,000 to 150,000 distinct CDR3 sequences, with roughly 23% occurring only once. This clonotype was recorded many times. Its target is not known. J is TRBJ2-6 and V is TRBV10-3; the match to TRBD1 covers 10 bases. The receptor was derived from a male patient aged 2-15 years who had a stem cell transplant for chronic granulomatous disease, so the T cells may come from the graft donor. This specimen consisted of PBMCs, mostly from graft donor cells, obtained 180 days after TCRalphabeta/CD19-depleted stem cell transplant. The CDR3 is CAISEPGQGAGANVLTF. CDR3 coding DNA: TGTGCCATCAGTGAGCCAGGACAGGGGGCTGGGGCCAACGTCCTGACTTTC.